The 30 T cell receptor beta chains in this list originate from one sample, sequenced in a study of Ad26.COV2.S vaccination and SARS-CoV-2 variants. Some clones are missing from TCRdb's copy, which holds only in-frame ones; the method was immunoSEQ multiplex PCR. The sample has fewer than 900,000 clones, roughly 90% seen once. Treatment in this sample: roughly 19 received Ad26.COV2.S at low or high dose, single or two shots; about 5 received placebo; per-sample allocation not given. Material that was analyzed had been drawn on day 63 after the first vaccine or placebo injection. The sequencing used peripheral blood, collected in a trial of Ad26.COV2.S vaccine versus placebo. These receptors were obtained from a person aged 18 to 65 who received the Ad26.COV2.S COVID-19 vaccine or a placebo.

The chain couples TRBV7-9 to TRBJ2-3; TRBD1 or TRBD2 may be the D gene (5 bases each). This CDR3 has 15 residues. V was cut by 1 base and J by 1 base, with 9 bases left in between. In germline, CDR1 is SEHNR, CDR2 FQNEAQ (reference sequence). The CDR3 DNA reads as TGTGCCAGCAGCTTAGGAGGGGCACGCACAGATACGCAGTATTTT. It translates to CASSLGGARTDTQYF.

This chain uses TRBV6-5 with TRBJ2-3; TRBD2 matches 9 bases. The CDR3 has 15 amino acids. The germline V gene encodes CDR1 MNHEY and CDR2 SVGAGI. Trimming removed 2 bases from V and 5 bases from J; junction bases left unmatched: 5. This CDR3 is CASSYGGRDQDTQYF. The DNA for the CDR3 is TGTGCCAGCAGTTACGGCGGGAGGGATCAAGATACGCAGTATTTT.

V usage is TRBV5-4 and J usage is TRBJ2-7, with D perhaps TRBD2 (6 bases). The V gene's germline CDR1 is SGHNT and CDR2 YYREEE (reference sequence). The CDR3 contains 14 residues. Trimming shortened V by 3 bases and J by 6 bases, and 16 bases separated the two germline ends. The CDR3 DNA reads TGTGCCAGCAGCTGGAGGGACCGCCCTCGCGAGCAGTACTTC. Protein: CASSWRDRPREQYF.

The chain joins TRBV5-6 to TRBJ2-2; weak D call: TRBD2 (6 bases). Germline V gives CDR1 SGHDT, CDR2 YYEEEE. V lost 4 bases and J lost 0, with 16 bases in between. This CDR3 comprises 17 residues. CDR3 sequence reads: CASSLRVAETNTGELFF. For the CDR3, the DNA is TGTGCCAGCAGCCTGAGGGTAGCGGAAACGAACACCGGGGAGCTGTTTTTT. Full variable domain (remainder filled in from reference TRBV5-6 and TRBJ2-2): DAGVTQSPTHLIKTRGQQVTLRCSPKSGHDTVSWYQQALGQGPQFIFQYYEEEERQRGNFPDRFSGHQFPNYSSELNVNALLLGDSALYLCASSLRVAETNTGELFFGEGSRLTVL.

The count of this clone is one. This chain uses TRBV7-2 with TRBJ1-2; the D gene is possibly TRBD1 (5 bases). The germline CDR1 and CDR2 sequences are SGHTA and FQGNSA. The V end was cut by 2 bases, the J end by 5 bases, with 12 bases between. This CDR3 is 14 amino acids long. In nucleotides, the CDR3 is TGTGCCAGCAGCTTATTGGGGGACGGGTATGGCTACACCTTC. The encoded protein is CASSLLGDGYGYTF.

The chain combines TRBV24-1 with TRBJ2-3; 9 bases line up with TRBD2. The germline V gene has CDR1 KGHDR and CDR2 SFDVKD. This CDR3 has 13 residues. V gave up 12 bases and J gave up 4 bases; unmatched junction bases: 7. The CDR3 DNA reads as TGTGCCTCGGGACTAGCCGTCCCAGATACGCAGTATTTT. Protein: CASGLAVPDTQYF.

The J gene is TRBJ2-3, the V gene TRBV6-5; the match to TRBD2 covers 13 bases. CDR1 and CDR2 from the germline V gene are MNHEY and SVGAGI. The CDR3 has 16 amino acids. The V segment lost 4 bases and the J segment 5 bases; nucleotides outside the gene matches: 6. This CDR3 is CASSSWTSGSVDTQYF. CDR3 in DNA: TGTGCCAGCAGTTCCTGGACTAGCGGGAGTGTAGATACGCAGTATTTT.

The rearrangement joins TRBV5-1 to TRBJ2-1; D is unclear. Trimming pared 7 bases from V and 7 bases from J, leaving 12 bases between. CDR3 length: 12 residues. Germline V gene lookup returns CDR1 SGHRS and CDR2 YFSETQ. The DNA for the CDR3 is TGCGCCAGCCTCGACGGATCGAATGAGCAGTTCTTC. Translating gives CASLDGSNEQFF.

This clone was counted at least ten times. This chain uses TRBV19 with TRBJ1-6; 9 positions match TRBD1. Germline V CDR1 and CDR2: LNHDA, SQIVND (reference sequence). V was pared by 4 bases and J by 16 bases, with 11 bases of the junction left unmatched. This CDR3 has 14 amino acids. The CDR3 is CASSTPGQGSLLHF. The DNA of the CDR3 is TGTGCCAGTAGTACCCCGGGACAGGGCTCCCTTCTCCACTTT.

This clone was detected only a few times. The chain uses TRBV15 and TRBJ1-2; D uncertain. Germline CDR1 is LNHNV and CDR2 is YYDKDF (reference sequence). The length of the CDR3 is 13 residues. Between the trimmed V and J ends, which lost 3 bases and 4 bases, there was a span of 9 bases. Here the CDR3 reads CATSSDARYGYTF. The CDR3, as DNA: TGTGCCACCAGCAGTGATGCCCGCTATGGCTACACCTTC.

This clone occurred once. The J gene is TRBJ2-2, the V gene TRBV3-1 (or the pseudogene TRBV3-2); 11 bases are a match to TRBD2. Trimming at V came to 4 bases and at J to 6 bases, leaving 10 bases not matched to a gene. Germline V gives CDR1 LGHDT, CDR2 YNNKEL (reference sequence). There are 17 residues in the CDR3. CDR3 coding DNA: TGTGCCAGCAGCCCCCGCGCTAGCGGGAGGAAGGCCGGGGAGCTGTTTTTT. As protein: CASSPRASGRKAGELFF.

The chain uses TRBV15 and TRBJ2-1; 7 nucleotides align to TRBD1. The germline V gene encodes CDR1 LNHNV and CDR2 YYDKDF (reference sequence). The V and J ends lost 6 bases and 2 bases, in that order; junction bases with no gene match: 4. This CDR3 region has 14 residues. The CDR3 loop is CATRPGQTYNEQFF. In DNA, the CDR3 is TGTGCCACCAGACCGGGACAGACCTACAATGAGCAGTTCTTC.

This sequence joins TRBV4-3 and TRBJ2-1; TRBD2 matches 12 bases. Germline CDR1 is LGHNA and CDR2 is YSLEER. This CDR3 has 18 amino acids. The ends lost 0 bases at V and 5 bases at J; junction bases unmatched: 8. As DNA, the CDR3 is TGCGCCAGCAGCCAAGATCTCCCCACTAGCGGGGGGCACAATGAGCAGTTCTTC. It encodes CASSQDLPTSGGHNEQFF.

The chain carries TRBV5-4 and TRBJ1-1; tentative D call: TRBD1 (5 bases). Trimming removed 0 bases from V and 4 bases from J, with 13 bases in between. CDR1 and CDR2 from the germline V gene are SGHNT and YYREEE (reference sequence). This CDR3 is 15 amino acids long. DNA for the CDR3: TGTGCCAGCAGCTTGGGATGGGGGACCCCCACTGAAGCTTTCTTT. It encodes CASSLGWGTPTEAFF.

In this sample, this clone turned up a few times. This specimen includes other DNA sequences encoding the same CDR3. V is TRBV18 and J is TRBJ1-1; D is unresolved. V lost 0 bases to trimming and J lost 3 bases, with 5 bases between them. Germline V gene sequence: CDR1 KGHSH, CDR2 LQKENI. This CDR3 has 13 amino acids. The CDR3 reads CASSPPGDTEAFF. In DNA form, the CDR3 reads TGTGCCAGCTCACCACCGGGAGACACTGAAGCTTTCTTT. The full variable domain, in which reference TRBV18 and TRBJ1-1 provide the parts outside the CDR3, is NAGVMQNPRHLVRRRGQEARLRCSPMKGHSHVYWYRQLPEEGLKFMVYLQKENIIDESGMPKERFSAEFPKEGPSILRIQQVVRGDSAAYFCASSPPGDTEAFFGQGTRLTVV.

This chain links TRBV19 with TRBJ2-2; the D is unclear. This CDR3 has 13 residues. Per the germline V gene, CDR1 is LNHDA and CDR2 is SQIVND (reference sequence). The germline V and J ends were trimmed by 6 bases and 8 bases, with 13 bases remaining between them. CDR3 in amino acids: CASSPPGRGELFF. The DNA of the CDR3 is TGTGCCAGTAGCCCGCCAGGACGGGGGGAGCTGTTTTTT. The variable domain in full, completed from reference TRBV19 and TRBJ2-2, reads DGGITQSPKYLFRKEGQNVTLSCEQNLNHDAMYWYRQDPGQGLRLIYYSQIVNDFQKGDIAEGYSVSREKKESFPLTVTSAQKNPTAFYLCASSPPGRGELFFGEGSRLTVL.

V gene TRBV6-2 or TRBV6-3 combines with J gene TRBJ1-2; the match to TRBD1 covers 8 bases. The CDR3 is 16 amino acids. V shed 5 bases and J 7 bases; nucleotides not matched to a gene: 15. Germline V gene lookup returns CDR1 MNHEY and CDR2 SVGEGT. The CDR3 DNA follows: TGTGCCAGCAGTCTACACGGAAACCCAGGACAGGGTGGCTACACCTTC. Its translation is CASSLHGNPGQGGYTF.

The gene calls are TRBV3-1 (or the pseudogene TRBV3-2) and TRBJ2-3; D unclear. Trimming stripped 0 bases from V and 10 bases from J, with 11 bases between. The germline CDR1 and CDR2 sequences are LGHDT and YNNKEL (reference sequence). The CDR3 consists of 13 residues. CDR3 sequence: CASSQDIGSPQYF. The CDR3 DNA reads as TGTGCCAGCAGCCAAGACATTGGGTCACCGCAGTATTTT.

The V call is TRBV10-3, the J call TRBJ1-5, with TRBD1 matching 8 bases. Germline lookup yields CDR1 ENHRY and CDR2 SYGVKD. Germline trimming cut 6 bases from V and 5 bases from J; bases unmatched to any gene: 6. There are 14 residues in the CDR3. CDR3 region: CAISIQGGDQPQHF. CDR3 bases: TGTGCCATCAGCATACAGGGGGGAGATCAGCCCCAGCATTTT.

The chain employs TRBV4-3 and TRBJ2-7; D not resolved. CDR3 size: 16 residues. V lost 1 base and J 0 bases, leaving 13 bases between the germline ends. The germline gives CDR1 LGHNA, CDR2 YSLEER. DNA for the CDR3: TGCGCCAGCAGCCAAGGGTTAGTTGCAGGCTCCTACGAGCAGTACTTC. The encoded protein is CASSQGLVAGSYEQYF.

The rearrangement joins TRBV11-1 to TRBJ2-3; TRBD1 is a possible D gene (6 bases). Looked up from germline, CDR1 is SGHAT and CDR2 is FQDESV (reference sequence). This CDR3 comprises 15 residues. Trimming cost V 5 bases and J 0 bases, with 12 bases left between them. The CDR3 region has the DNA TGTGCCAGCAGCGACGCCGGGACAAGCACAGATACGCAGTATTTT. This gives the protein CASSDAGTSTDTQYF.

The V call is TRBV18, the J call TRBJ1-1; 9 bases fit TRBD1. After removal of 3 bases from V and 2 bases from J, the junction contained 7 bases not matched to a gene. Germline V CDR1 and CDR2: KGHSH, LQKENI. There are 16 residues in the CDR3. Here the CDR3 DNA reads TGTGCCAGCTCACCTTCCGCGGGACAGGGAAACACTGAAGCTTTCTTT. This encodes CASSPSAGQGNTEAFF.

The chain has TRBV6-6 and TRBJ1-4; D gene unclear. Germline V CDR1 and CDR2: MNHNY, SVGAGI (reference sequence). The CDR3 covers 12 residues. V lost 5 bases to trimming and J lost 9 bases, with 10 bases between them. CDR3: CASSREGQKLFF. The CDR3 DNA follows: TGTGCCAGCAGTCGCGAGGGTCAAAAACTGTTTTTT.

The chain combines TRBV6-6 with TRBJ2-1, with 8 bases matching TRBD2. CDR1 MNHNY and CDR2 SVGAGI come from the germline V gene (reference sequence). The CDR3 totals 16 residues. V trimming: 7 bases; J trimming: 4 bases; junction bases outside the gene matches: 12. The CDR3 reads CASNIGGGPLYNEQFF. Here the CDR3 DNA reads TGTGCCAGCAATATAGGCGGGGGGCCTCTTTACAATGAGCAGTTCTTC.

V and J are TRBV7-2 and TRBJ2-5; 10 bases are a match to TRBD2. CDR1 and CDR2 (germline): SGHTA, FQGNSA. V shed 6 bases and J 5 bases; nucleotides not matched to a gene: 12. CDR3 length: 16 residues. The CDR3 DNA is TGTGCCAGCAGAACACAGGCTAGCGGGAGTCAGGAGACCCAGTACTTC. Translation gives CASRTQASGSQETQYF.

The chain is built from TRBV13 and TRBJ2-3; TRBD2 might be the D (5 bases). The V gene lost 6 bases and the J gene lost 0 bases, with 19 bases spanning the gap. Germline CDR1 is PRHDT and CDR2 is FYEKMQ (reference sequence). The CDR3 has 17 residues. CDR3 nucleotide sequence: TGTGCCAGCAGTTATACGACCGGGAAGACTAGCACAGATACGCAGTATTTT. As protein: CASSYTTGKTSTDTQYF.

The chain couples TRBV5-8 to TRBJ2-7, with D hard to call. Germline CDR1 SGHTS, CDR2 YDEGEE. The V and J ends lost 0 bases and 0 bases respectively, with 7 bases between them. There are 14 residues in the CDR3. This CDR3 is CASSLATSSYEQYF. CDR3 nucleotide sequence: TGTGCCAGCAGCTTGGCCACGAGCTCCTACGAGCAGTACTTC.

As DNA, the CDR3 is TGTGCCAGCAGCGTAGAGGGACTTACTGCGACCCAGTACTTC. This gives the protein CASSVEGLTATQYF. The V and J genes are TRBV9 and TRBJ2-5, with D tentatively TRBD2 (6 bases). V lost 0 bases and J 7 bases, leaving 13 bases between the germline ends. In germline, CDR1 is SGDLS, CDR2 YYNGEE. The CDR3 is 14 amino acids.

This chain connects TRBV5-1 to TRBJ1-1, with D possibly being TRBD1 (5 bases). V lost 2 bases and J lost 1, with 12 bases in between. CDR1 and CDR2 (germline): SGHRS, YFSETQ. This CDR3 is 15 amino acids long. CDR3 amino acids: CASSFGRATNTEAFF. CDR3 coding DNA: TGCGCCAGCAGCTTCGGCAGGGCGACGAACACTGAAGCTTTCTTT.

The chain links TRBV19 to TRBJ1-4; the D is unclear. This CDR3 has 14 residues. V was cut by 2 bases and J by 0 bases, with 4 bases left in between. In germline, CDR1 is LNHDA, CDR2 SQIVND (reference sequence). This CDR3 reads CASSILATNEKLFF. DNA of the CDR3: TGTGCCAGTAGTATATTGGCAACTAATGAAAAACTGTTTTTT.